The 30 T cell receptor beta chains below were found in one sample sequenced in a study of CD8 T cells in ankylosing spondylitis. Via MiXCR, TCRdb re-called the 5' RACE reads, giving one row per CDR3 protein. This sample has approximately 110,000 distinct CDR3 sequences; 24% occur once, and the top ten carry around 12%. Sample: synovial fluid, either unsorted or a sorted T cell fraction (not recorded which). The source of these receptors is a male donor with ankylosing spondylitis.

Ten or more counts support this clonotype. The chain links TRBV20-1 to TRBJ1-6, with a tentative D call TRBD1 (5 bases). The CDR3 contains 14 residues. Trimming left V 2 bases short and J 10 bases short, with 15 bases between. Germline V gene data show CDR1 as DFQATT and CDR2 as SNEGSKA (reference sequence). CDR3 sequence (DNA): TGCAGTGCTAGATTTCGGGACCCAGGGTCACCCCTCCACTTT. Translation: CSARFRDPGSPLHF.

The V and J genes are TRBV30 and TRBJ1-2; D is unresolved. CDR1 is GTSNPN, CDR2 SVGIG, per germline (reference sequence). V lost 4 bases, J lost 4 bases, and 16 bases lay in between. The CDR3 totals 14 residues. This chain's CDR3 is CAWTPSSPSYGYTF. The CDR3 nucleotides are TGTGCCTGGACCCCGTCGTCGCCAAGCTATGGCTACACCTTC.

The CDR3 protein is CASSMGLRSNNEQFF. In nucleotides, the CDR3 is TGTGCCAGTAGTATGGGACTACGATCTAACAATGAGCAGTTCTTC. The genes are TRBV19 and TRBJ2-1; 7 bases line up with TRBD2. The CDR3 totals 15 residues. V lost 3 bases and J lost 5; bases outside the gene matches: 7. The V gene's germline CDR1 is LNHDA and CDR2 SQIVND (reference sequence).

This clonotype has more than one count but fewer than ten. The genes are TRBV5-6 and TRBJ2-1, with TRBD1 as a possible D gene (6 bases). The CDR3 has 15 amino acids. V was trimmed by 3 bases and J by 4 bases, leaving 14 bases between them. Looked up from germline, CDR1 is SGHDT and CDR2 is YYEEEE. The CDR3 nucleotides read TGTGCCAGCAGCTCGACAGGTACGCTTTACAATGAGCAGTTCTTC. Protein sequence: CASSSTGTLYNEQFF.

The V and J genes are TRBV10-3 and TRBJ2-1, with D possibly being TRBD2 (6 bases). With 9 bases removed from V and 8 bases from J, the gap between germline ends came to 17 bases. This CDR3 is built from 13 residues. The V gene's germline CDR1 is ENHRY and CDR2 SYGVKD. The CDR3 DNA reads TGTGCCATTAGCGGAACGGAGAAGGATGAGCAGTTCTTC. Its protein is CAISGTEKDEQFF.

The DNA for the CDR3 is TGTGCCACCGGGGGTGTCACAGATACGCAGTATTTT. Translating it yields CATGGVTDTQYF. The chain carries TRBV24-1 and TRBJ2-3; the D call may be TRBD1 or TRBD2 (5 bases each). CDR3 length: 12 residues. Germline CDR1 is KGHDR and CDR2 is SFDVKD. Between the trimmed V and J ends, which lost 9 bases and 2 bases, there was a span of 8 bases.

This chain uses TRBV19 with TRBJ2-3; D unresolved. The CDR3 is 16 amino acids. Germline lookup yields CDR1 LNHDA and CDR2 SQIVND (reference sequence). Deletions cut 8 bases from V and 2 bases from J, with 20 bases between. CDR3 residues: CASGIDLQRNTDTQYF. The CDR3 region has the DNA TGTGCCAGTGGAATCGACCTACAGCGTAACACAGATACGCAGTATTTT. Looking up the rest from reference TRBV19 and TRBJ2-3 gives the full variable domain: DGGITQSPKYLFRKEGQNVTLSCEQNLNHDAMYWYRQDPGQGLRLIYYSQIVNDFQKGDIAEGYSVSREKKESFPLTVTSAQKNPTAFYLCASGIDLQRNTDTQYFGPGTRLTVL.

The gene calls are TRBV2 and TRBJ1-1; the D is unclear. This CDR3 has 11 amino acids. V dropped 3 bases and J dropped 3 bases, with 2 bases sitting between them. Germline V gene lookup returns CDR1 SNHLY and CDR2 FYNNEI. This CDR3 is CASSEYTEAFF. Here the CDR3 DNA reads TGTGCCAGCAGTGAGTACACTGAAGCTTTCTTT.

In this sample, this clonotype turned up a few times. The V and J genes are TRBV7-9 and TRBJ1-2; no definite D call. CDR1 is SEHNR and CDR2 is FQNEAQ in the germline V gene (reference sequence). V lost 5 bases, J lost 4 bases, and 11 bases lay in between. This CDR3 contains 13 residues. The CDR3, as DNA: TGTGCCAGCAGCCCGCCGTGGAGCTATGGCTACACCTTC. Translating gives CASSPPWSYGYTF.

This clonotype was recorded a few times. The J gene is TRBJ1-6, the V gene TRBV11-2; D remains unclear. The CDR3 runs to 13 residues. From germline, CDR1 is SGHAT and CDR2 FQNNGV. V was pared by 1 base and J by 5 bases, with 3 bases between. The CDR3 region is CASSLAHNSPLHF. DNA of the CDR3: TGTGCCAGCAGCTTAGCTCATAATTCACCCCTCCACTTT.

The chain uses TRBV10-2 and TRBJ1-6; D ambiguous. CDR1 is WSHSY and CDR2 is SAAADI in the germline V gene. The length of the CDR3 is 13 residues. Trimming left V 8 bases short and J 7 bases short, with 12 bases between. The chain's CDR3 is CASAPMGNSPLHF. DNA for the CDR3: TGCGCCAGCGCCCCTATGGGGAATTCACCCCTCCACTTT.

This clonotype was observed many times. Sequence at one end of the junction differs from germline and may be a read error. The chain has TRBV7-9 and TRBJ2-7, with a tentative D call TRBD2 (6 bases). This CDR3 is 12 amino acids long. Germline-derived CDR1 and CDR2 are SEHNR and FQNEAQ (reference sequence). The CDR3 DNA is TGTGCCAGCAGCTTAACGGAGGGACTGAAAAACTTC. Translation: CASSLTEGLKNF.

The chain has TRBV12-3 or TRBV12-4 and TRBJ1-2, with D tentatively TRBD1 (5 bases). The CDR3 runs to 15 residues. V lost 1 base and J lost 2, with 11 bases in between. The CDR3 nucleotides read TGTGCCAGCAGTTTAGGCGGGGCCGGAAACTATGGCTACACCTTC. Protein product: CASSLGGAGNYGYTF.

This clonotype has a handful of counts. This rearrangement joins TRBV11-2 to TRBJ2-1; 9 positions agree with TRBD2. The CDR3 length is 16 residues. CDR1 and CDR2 from the germline V gene are SGHAT and FQNNGV. J lost 7 bases, V lost 1 base, and 8 bases had no gene match. CDR3 DNA sequence: TGTGCCAGCAGCTTAGTTAGCGGGAGTTTTGGGAATGAGCAGTTCTTC. Its protein product is CASSLVSGSFGNEQFF.

CDR3 nucleotide sequence: TGCAGTGCTAGAGAAGCCAGATTTATCTACAATGAGCAGTTCTTC. This encodes CSAREARFIYNEQFF. The rearrangement joins TRBV20-1 to TRBJ2-1; no reliable D call. Germline V lookup: CDR1 DFQATT, CDR2 SNEGSKA (reference sequence). V was trimmed by 0 bases and J by 3 bases, leaving 12 bases between them. The CDR3 runs to 15 residues.

This clonotype rates as medium-sized. CDR3 bases: TGTGCCAGCAGTTACACAGGGGGCTCTGGAAACACCATATATTTT. This codes for CASSYTGGSGNTIYF. The V call is TRBV6-6, the J call TRBJ1-3; TRBD1 aligns across 8 bases. Looked up from germline, CDR1 is MNHNY and CDR2 is SVGAGI (reference sequence). With V trimmed by 2 bases and J by 0 bases, 0 bases remained unmatched. CDR3 length equals 15 residues.

This clonotype was seen only a few times. The chain has TRBV7-8 and TRBJ2-2; TRBD1 matches 8 bases. In germline, CDR1 is SGHVS, CDR2 FQNEAQ. The length of the CDR3 is 15 residues. After removal of 5 bases from V and 4 bases from J, the junction contained 6 bases not matched to a gene. CDR3: CASSATTGVTGELFF. The CDR3 DNA follows: TGTGCCAGCAGCGCCACGACAGGGGTCACCGGGGAGCTGTTTTTT. Based on the CDR3 plus reference TRBV7-8 and TRBJ2-2, the full variable domain is GAGVSQSPRYKVAKRGQDVALRCDPISGHVSLFWYQQALGQGPEFLTYFQNEAQLDKSGLPSDRFFAERPEGSVSTLKIQRTQQEDSAVYLCASSATTGVTGELFFGEGSRLTVL.

The chain recombines TRBV10-3 with TRBJ2-3, with no clear D. V gave up 5 bases and J gave up 1 base, with 13 bases separating them. There are 15 residues in the CDR3. Germline lookup yields CDR1 ENHRY and CDR2 SYGVKD. The CDR3 reads CAISFIDSRTDTQYF. The CDR3 nucleotides read TGTGCCATCAGTTTCATCGACTCTCGCACAGATACGCAGTATTTT.

This clonotype was found many times. The rearrangement uses TRBV12-3 or TRBV12-4 and TRBJ2-7, with TRBD1 identical over 8 bases. The CDR3 covers 15 residues. The trim removed 5 bases at V and 0 bases at J, leaving 6 bases unmatched. The CDR3 bases are TGTGCCAGCAGTCCGGGACAGGACCTCTCCTACGAGCAGTACTTC. Its protein is CASSPGQDLSYEQYF.

The rearrangement joins TRBV10-3 to TRBJ1-1; the D gene is possibly TRBD1 (5 bases). Germline assignment: CDR1 ENHRY and CDR2 SYGVKD. V dropped 8 bases and J dropped 4 bases, with 17 bases sitting between them. The CDR3 contains 14 residues. Here the CDR3 reads CAIDGKGMGTEAFF. In nucleotides, the CDR3 is TGTGCCATCGACGGCAAGGGGATGGGCACTGAAGCTTTCTTT.

The rearrangement links TRBV29-1 to TRBJ2-7, with TRBD2 matching over 8 bases. V lost 6 bases to trimming and J lost 7 bases; unmatched junction nucleotides: 8. The CDR3 covers 12 residues. Germline lookup yields CDR1 SQVTM and CDR2 ANQGSEA. CDR3: CSVTSASGEQYF. The CDR3 coding sequence is TGCAGCGTGACTAGCGCCTCGGGGGAGCAGTACTTC.

The chain joins TRBV6-6 to TRBJ2-7; D not resolved. The CDR3 sequence is 10 residues long. Germline lookup yields CDR1 MNHNY and CDR2 SVGAGI (reference sequence). The V end lost 10 bases, the J end lost 4 bases, and 8 bases lay between the germline ends. The CDR3 region is CATGVYEQYF. The CDR3 bases are TGTGCCACCGGCGTGTACGAGCAGTACTTC.

The V call is TRBV5-5, the J call TRBJ2-5, with a tentative D call TRBD2 (5 bases). Trimming pared 4 bases from V and 5 bases from J, leaving 12 bases between. CDR1 is SGHKS and CDR2 is YYEKEE in the germline V gene (reference sequence). The CDR3 consists of 13 residues. CDR3 in DNA: TGTGCCAGCAGCCGGGATAATCAGGAGACCCAGTACTTC. Protein product: CASSRDNQETQYF. Drawing the rest from reference TRBV5-5 and TRBJ2-5, the complete variable domain is DAGVTQSPTHLIKTRGQQVTLRCSPISGHKSVSWYQQVLGQGPQFIFQYYEKEERGRGNFPDRFSARQFPNYSSELNVNALLLGDSALYLCASSRDNQETQYFGPGTRLLVL.

This clonotype was counted only a few times. The chain is built from TRBV27 and TRBJ2-7, with 8 bases fitting TRBD1. This CDR3 contains 13 residues. V lost 4 bases to trimming and J lost 6 bases; unmatched junction nucleotides: 5. Per the germline V gene, CDR1 is MNHEY and CDR2 is SMNVEV (reference sequence). CDR3: CASSSYRGSEQYV. CDR3 sequence (DNA): TGTGCCAGCAGTTCCTACAGGGGGAGCGAGCAGTACGTC.

The chain carries TRBV6-5 and TRBJ2-1, with no clear D. The ends were cut back, 0 bases at V and 8 bases at J, with 5 bases in the middle. This CDR3 is built from 12 residues. CDR1 and CDR2 from the germline V gene are MNHEY and SVGAGI. The DNA of the CDR3 is TGTGCCAGCAGTTACTCTTCCGATGAGCAGTTCTTC. Translation: CASSYSSDEQFF.

This rearrangement joins TRBV4-2 to TRBJ2-2; 9 bases map to TRBD1. With V trimmed by 1 base and J by 5 bases, 5 bases remained unmatched. The CDR3 runs 16 residues. CDR1 LGHNA and CDR2 YNFKEQ come from the germline V gene. CDR3 sequence: CASSQVVDRGTGELFF. CDR3 nucleotide sequence: TGTGCCAGCAGCCAAGTCGTCGACAGGGGGACCGGGGAGCTGTTTTTT.

The gene calls are TRBV5-1 and TRBJ2-5; a possible D gene is TRBD1 (6 bases). The V end was cut by 6 bases, the J end by 3 bases, with 15 bases between. The germline V gene encodes CDR1 SGHRS and CDR2 YFSETQ. CDR3 size: 14 residues. CDR3 sequence reads: CASNVARTEETQYF. In DNA form, the CDR3 reads TGCGCCAGCAATGTCGCGCGGACAGAAGAGACCCAGTACTTC.

The CDR3 coding sequence is TGTGCCAGCAGTTTCAGGCGGGAGGTGGCGCAGTATTTT. It codes for CASSFRREVAQYF. The rearrangement links TRBV6-5 to TRBJ2-3; 8 positions match TRBD2. V was pared by 4 bases and J by 10 bases, with 7 bases of the junction left unmatched. This CDR3 is 13 amino acids long. Germline V lookup: CDR1 MNHEY, CDR2 SVGAGI.

Regarding this clonotype: The conserved final phenylalanine or tryptophan is absent from the CDR3, which likely points to a read error. The genes are TRBV6-6 and TRBJ2-4, with D tentatively TRBD1 (6 bases). The CDR3 is 13 residues long. CDR1 MNHNY and CDR2 SVGAGI come from the germline V gene (reference sequence). Deletions cut 7 bases from V and 4 bases from J, with 11 bases between. CDR3 protein: CASNPGTKNIQYY. The CDR3 DNA follows: TGTGCCAGCAACCCAGGGACAAAAAACATTCAGTACTAC.

In its sample, this clonotype was seen a few times. This chain links TRBV14 with TRBJ2-2; 9 bases line up with TRBD2. The ends lost 4 bases at V and 2 bases at J; junction bases unmatched: 11. From germline, CDR1 is SGHDN and CDR2 FVKESK. CDR3 length: 18 residues. The CDR3 loop reads CASSRYTSGYQNTGELFF. The CDR3 DNA sequence: TGTGCCAGCAGCCGGTACACTAGCGGGTACCAAAACACCGGGGAGCTGTTTTTT.